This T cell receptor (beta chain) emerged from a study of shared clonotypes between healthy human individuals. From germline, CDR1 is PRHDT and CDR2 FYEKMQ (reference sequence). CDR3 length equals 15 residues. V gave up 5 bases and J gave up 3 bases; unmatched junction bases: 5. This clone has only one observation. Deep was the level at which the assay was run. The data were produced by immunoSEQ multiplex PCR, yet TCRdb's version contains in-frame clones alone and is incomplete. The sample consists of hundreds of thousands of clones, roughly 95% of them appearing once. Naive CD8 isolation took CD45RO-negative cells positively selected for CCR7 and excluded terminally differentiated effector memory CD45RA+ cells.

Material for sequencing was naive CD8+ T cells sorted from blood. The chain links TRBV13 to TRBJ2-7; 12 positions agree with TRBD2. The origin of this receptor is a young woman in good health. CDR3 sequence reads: CASSLQLAGGYEQYF. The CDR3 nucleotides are TGTGCCAGCAGCCTTCAACTAGCGGGGGGCTACGAGCAGTACTTC.